Listed below are T cell receptor beta chains from one sample, sequenced in a study of memory CD4+ T cells and cytomegalovirus serostatus. TCRdb's table, derived via immunoSEQ multiplex PCR, lists solely in-frame clones and lacks some. The data show around 30,000 clones, about 76% seen once. The sequenced sample was memory CD4+ T cells from blood. These receptors all stem from an adult in good health and CMV-seronegative. Some clones in this sample may be carry-over from other donors' samples. Each CDR3 is given without its conserved first and last residue. Each record gives: V gene, J gene, CDR3 length, clone size, CDR3 protein. Not every row has a clone size; where given, it reads once, few, many or a size class.

TRBV2	TRBJ2-5	12	NA	ASSGGPLVETQY
TRBV27	TRBJ1-2	11	NA	ASSFSSNYGYT
TRBV7-6	TRBJ1-1	11	few	ASSNFRDTEAF
TRBV29-1	TRBJ1-2	9	few	SVGDRRLVF
TRBV18	TRBJ1-5	14	NA	ASSLGGVGGNQPQH
TRBV2	TRBJ1-5	10	few	ASSVMLQPQH
TRBV5-6	TRBJ1-5	14	NA	ASSLLGEGINQPQH
TRBV5-4	TRBJ1-4	11	NA	ATRRGVDEKLF
TRBV7-6	TRBJ1-1	12	few	ASSFGAGNTEAF
TRBV4-2	TRBJ2-2	13	NA	ASSQGGTNTGELF
TRBV5-4	TRBJ2-7	14	NA	ASSPTPTGGKREQY
TRBV27	TRBJ2-7	11	few	ASSSNTGYEQY
TRBV4-3	TRBJ1-2	12	NA	ASSPDRGSYGYT
TRBV15	TRBJ1-1	14	NA	ATSRLQGQGHTEAF
TRBV6-1	TRBJ2-3	13	few	ASSVDRGSTDTQY
TRBV6-5	TRBJ2-1	11	NA	ASSPARANEQF
TRBV30	TRBJ1-6	13	medium-sized	AWSTTGTGGSPLH
TRBV11-1	TRBJ1-6	13	NA	ASSFGSGGNSPLH
TRBV4-1	TRBJ1-4	13	NA	ASSLRPATNEKLF
TRBV28	TRBJ2-7	13	NA	ASRQQRQGIHEQY
TRBV7-2	TRBJ2-7	15	once	ASSSNGLAGFPYEQY
TRBV19	TRBJ2-3	14	NA	ASSMSLRGGHVTQY
TRBV7-6	TRBJ2-5	13	NA	ASSVVLAGGETQY
TRBV7-9	TRBJ2-3	12	NA	ASSLGLAVDTQY
TRBV18	TRBJ1-5	14	NA	ASSPTGVLSNQPQH
TRBV15	TRBJ1-2	14	NA	ATSRDGGTVVRGYT
TRBV2	TRBJ1-1	11	few	ASSGDRNTEAF
TRBV19	TRBJ2-2	13	NA	ASSILRIGTGELF
TRBV5-1	TRBJ2-5	11	few	ASSDRGGETQY
TRBV29-1	TRBJ1-2	11	NA	SVDVQGDRGYT
TRBV27	TRBJ2-5	12	NA	ASSLAGGRGTQY
TRBV5-1	TRBJ1-1	11	NA	ASSFDQGTEAF
TRBV7-6	TRBJ2-5	11	once	ASTTGTGETQY
TRBV2	TRBJ2-7	11	few	ASMGGGPYEQY
TRBV7-2	TRBJ2-7	11	NA	ASSLGAGYEQY
TRBV4-3	TRBJ2-5	15	NA	ASSQEVQRGKGETQY
TRBV4-1	TRBJ2-7	13	NA	ASSQGTSGEYEQY
TRBV6-1	TRBJ2-5	12	once	ASSVAGRGETQY
TRBV7-3	TRBJ2-7	12	NA	ASSSGTGTYEQY
TRBV5-6	TRBJ1-4	11	NA	ASSLPTGEKLF
TRBV19	TRBJ1-5	13	NA	ASDSGQVSNQPQH
TRBV9	TRBJ2-7	12	few	ASSTYPSSYEQY
TRBV7-3	TRBJ2-3	13	NA	ASSPGTADTDTQY
TRBV19	TRBJ1-5	13	few	ASRSGQGGNQPQH
TRBV2	TRBJ1-1	11	NA	ASKGRRNTEAF
TRBV19	TRBJ2-2	12	NA	ASTRSLGTGELF
TRBV5-1	TRBJ2-5	11	NA	ASSLGSLETQY
TRBV2	TRBJ1-5	12	NA	ASSYTGSNQPQH
TRBV7-2	TRBJ2-1	10	NA	ASSFSYNEQF
TRBV7-2	TRBJ2-3	11	NA	ASSLGGTDTQY